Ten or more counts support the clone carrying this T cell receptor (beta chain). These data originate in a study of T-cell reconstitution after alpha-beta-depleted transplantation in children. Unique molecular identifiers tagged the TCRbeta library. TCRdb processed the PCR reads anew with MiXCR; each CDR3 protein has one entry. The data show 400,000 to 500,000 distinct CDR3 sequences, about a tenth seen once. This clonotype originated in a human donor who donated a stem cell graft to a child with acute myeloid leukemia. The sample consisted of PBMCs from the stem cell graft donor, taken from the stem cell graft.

The CDR3 DNA sequence: TGTGCCAGCAGCCCCGGACAGGGAAAGTTGCTGAACACTGAAGCTTTCTTT. Its translation: CASSPGQGKLLNTEAFF. The rearrangement links TRBV3-1 to TRBJ1-1, with 8 bases fitting TRBD1. This CDR3 has 17 amino acids. CDR1 is LGHDT, CDR2 YNNKEL, per germline (reference sequence). Germline trimming cut 4 bases from V and 0 bases from J; bases unmatched to any gene: 10.